This TCR beta chain was recovered during a study of spatial heterogeneity in lung cancer. Time point in this sample: sample taken at primary tumor resection. CDR1 GTSNPN and CDR2 SVGIG come from the germline V gene (reference sequence). The CDR3 extends over 14 amino acids. V shed 8 bases and J 5 bases; nucleotides not matched to a gene: 9. This clonotype was observed many times. TCRdb re-called the 5' RACE reads with MiXCR, one entry per CDR3 protein. Of approximately 52,000 distinct CDR3 sequences in the sample, roughly 5% are singletons; the top ten hold around 10%. This clonotype was obtained from a male donor with early-stage non-small cell lung cancer. The sample in question was PBMCs, obtained at surgery. This rearrangement joins TRBV30 to TRBJ2-6; the match to TRBD1 covers 7 bases. The CDR3 loop reads CAHRGSGWANVLTF. The CDR3 DNA is TGTGCCCACAGGGGTTCAGGATGGGCCAACGTCCTGACTTTC.